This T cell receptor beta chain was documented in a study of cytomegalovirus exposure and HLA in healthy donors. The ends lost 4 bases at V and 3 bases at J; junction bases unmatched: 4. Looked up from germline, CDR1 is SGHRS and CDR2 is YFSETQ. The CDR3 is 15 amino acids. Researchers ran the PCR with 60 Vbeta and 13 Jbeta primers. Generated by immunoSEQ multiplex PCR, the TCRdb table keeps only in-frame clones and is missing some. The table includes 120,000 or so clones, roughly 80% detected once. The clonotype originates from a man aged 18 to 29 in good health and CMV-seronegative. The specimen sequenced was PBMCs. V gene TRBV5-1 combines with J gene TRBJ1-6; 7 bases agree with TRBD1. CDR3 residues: CASSGGTVYNSPLHF. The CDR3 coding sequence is TGCGCCAGCAGCGGGGGGACAGTCTATAATTCACCCCTCCACTTT.